These 8 T cell receptor beta chains were sequenced from one sample in a study of T cells in Graves' hyperthyroidism and ophthalmopathy. Researchers took RNA transcripts and amplified the TCR beta CDR3 regions from them. An initial round of RT-PCR targeting the TCR CDR3 relied on the HTBI primer set. TCRdb fed the multiplex PCR reads into MiXCR, producing one record per CDR3 protein. The top ten hold 6.5% to 9% of the sample, which has approximately 600,000 distinct CDR3 sequences, 11% to 15% seen once. Sequenced input: blood. The receptor source for this set is a woman younger than 30 with Graves' ophthalmopathy.

This clonotype has ten or more counts. V usage is TRBV10-3 and J usage is TRBJ2-7, with a weak D call TRBD2 (6 bases). V was pared by 0 bases and J by 9 bases, with 21 bases between. Germline CDR1 and CDR2: ENHRY and SYGVKD. The length of the CDR3 is 16 residues. For the CDR3, the DNA is TGTGCCATCAGTGAGTCGAAGGAGGGCCCCCCGATAGGGCAGTACTTC. It yields the protein CAISESKEGPPIGQYF.

The chain uses TRBV20-1 and TRBJ1-2, with TRBD1 as a possible D gene (5 bases). Germline V gives CDR1 DFQATT, CDR2 SNEGSKA (reference sequence). V was clipped by 0 bases and J by 0 bases, with 8 bases between them. This CDR3 spans 14 amino acids. The CDR3 DNA follows: TGCAGTGCTAGAGAACGGACACCTAACTATGGCTACACCTTC. Its translation is CSARERTPNYGYTF.

This clonotype has a handful of counts. The V gene is TRBV7-9, the J gene TRBJ2-7; 8 bases map to TRBD2. The germline V gene encodes CDR1 SEHNR and CDR2 FQNEAQ (reference sequence). With V trimmed by 5 bases and J by 5 bases, 11 bases remained unmatched. This CDR3 region has 15 residues. The chain's CDR3 is CASSRTSGRYHEQYF. CDR3 nucleotides: TGTGCCAGCAGCCGAACTAGCGGCCGCTATCACGAGCAGTACTTC.

This clonotype has at least ten counts. The chain couples TRBV5-1 to TRBJ1-1; a possible D gene is TRBD1 (5 bases). Germline-derived CDR1 and CDR2 are SGHRS and YFSETQ. The CDR3 totals 13 residues. Between the trimmed V and J ends, which lost 4 bases and 2 bases, there was a span of 9 bases. The DNA of the CDR3 is TGCGCCAGCAGCGCCGACAGTAACACTGAAGCTTTCTTT. This codes for CASSADSNTEAFF. Combining the CDR3 with reference TRBV5-1 and TRBJ1-1 gives the whole variable domain KAGVTQTPRYLIKTRGQQVTLSCSPISGHRSVSWYQQTPGQGLQFLFEYFSETQRNKGNFPGRFSGRQFSNSRSEMNVSTLELGDSALYLCASSADSNTEAFFGQGTRLTVV.

This clonotype was seen at least ten times. V is TRBV5-6 and J is TRBJ1-1; no definite D call. The V end was cut by 0 bases, the J end by 1 base, with 13 bases between. Germline V CDR1 and CDR2: SGHDT, YYEEEE. There are 16 residues in the CDR3. The CDR3 nucleotides are TGTGCCAGCAGCTTGGTTCTTCCGGCTCCGAACACTGAAGCTTTCTTT. It translates to CASSLVLPAPNTEAFF.

At least ten counts were recorded for this clonotype. V is TRBV20-1 and J is TRBJ1-1; D call uncertain. Germline V gene data show CDR1 as DFQATT and CDR2 as SNEGSKA (reference sequence). Between the trimmed V and J ends, which lost 0 bases and 3 bases, there was a span of 14 bases. The CDR3 sequence is 15 residues long. Here the CDR3 reads CSARDLKTTDTEAFF. The CDR3 DNA reads as TGCAGTGCTAGAGATCTTAAGACAACGGACACTGAAGCTTTCTTT.

This clonotype has a handful of counts. The chain links TRBV14 to TRBJ2-2; 10 nucleotides line up with TRBD2. The germline V gene has CDR1 SGHDN and CDR2 FVKESK. Trimming at V came to 4 bases and at J to 3 bases, leaving 5 bases not matched to a gene. CDR3 length equals 16 residues. The CDR3 DNA reads TGTGCCAGCAGCCCCGCACTAGCGGGACACACCGGGGAGCTGTTTTTT. This encodes CASSPALAGHTGELFF.

J is TRBJ1-6 and V is TRBV7-2, with a weak D call TRBD1 (5 bases). The germline V gene encodes CDR1 SGHTA and CDR2 FQGNSA. The CDR3 spans 15 residues. V was trimmed by 5 bases and J by 4 bases, leaving 12 bases between them. CDR3 in amino acids: CASSVGQPYNSPLHF. In DNA, the CDR3 is TGTGCCAGCAGCGTCGGACAACCGTATAATTCACCCCTCCACTTT.